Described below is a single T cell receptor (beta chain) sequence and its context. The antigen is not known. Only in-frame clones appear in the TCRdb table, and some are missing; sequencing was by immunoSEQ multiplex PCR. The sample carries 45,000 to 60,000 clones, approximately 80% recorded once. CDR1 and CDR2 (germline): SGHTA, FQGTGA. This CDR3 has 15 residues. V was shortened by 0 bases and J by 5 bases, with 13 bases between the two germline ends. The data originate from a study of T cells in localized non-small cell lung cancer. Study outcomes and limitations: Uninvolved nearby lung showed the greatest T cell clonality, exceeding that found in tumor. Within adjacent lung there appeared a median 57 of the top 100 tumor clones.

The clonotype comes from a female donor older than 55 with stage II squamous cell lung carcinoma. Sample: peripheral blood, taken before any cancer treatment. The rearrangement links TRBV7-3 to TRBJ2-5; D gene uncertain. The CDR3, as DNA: TGTGCCAGCAGCTTAACCGGTGAAGAACGGGAGACCCAGTACTTC. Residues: CASSLTGEERETQYF.